A selection of T cell receptor beta chains follows, all from one sample in a study of shared clonotypes between healthy human individuals. Generated by immunoSEQ multiplex PCR, the TCRdb table keeps only in-frame clones and is missing some. The sample has under 600,000 clones, roughly 79% seen once. The specimen sequenced was PBMCs. The receptors were gathered from a woman in her 40s in good health. Some clones in this sample may be carry-over from other donors' samples. CDR3s include the opening cysteine and the closing phenylalanine or tryptophan. D genes are given only for firm matches. Expanded clones get a size class; other rows say once, few or many, or leave the size out.

j_call: TRBJ2-3; clone_size: -; v_call: TRBV5-4; d_call: -; cdr3_nt: TGTGCCAGCAGCTTGGATGTGGGGGCGGTGTCGCAGTATTTT; cdr3_aa: CASSLDVGAVSQYF
j_call: TRBJ1-4; clone_size: -; v_call: TRBV10-2; d_call: -; cdr3_nt: TGCGCCAGCAGTGAAAACCTGGGGGCCGCAACTAATGAAAAACTGTTTTTT; cdr3_aa: CASSENLGAATNEKLFF
j_call: TRBJ1-1; clone_size: -; v_call: TRBV5-1; d_call: TRBD1; cdr3_nt: TGCGCCAGCAGCTTGGCCCCCGACAGGGACAATGAAGCTTTCTTT; cdr3_aa: CASSLAPDRDNEAFF
j_call: TRBJ1-2; clone_size: -; v_call: TRBV4-1; d_call: -; cdr3_nt: TGCGCCAGCAGCCAAGAGCCCTTTGTTGAGCAGGGGCGGATTTATGGCTACACCTTC; cdr3_aa: CASSQEPFVEQGRIYGYTF
j_call: TRBJ1-1; clone_size: -; v_call: TRBV30; d_call: -; cdr3_nt: TGTGCCTGGAGTCCCCGCTTGATCACTGAAGCTTTCTTT; cdr3_aa: CAWSPRLITEAFF
j_call: TRBJ2-7; clone_size: -; v_call: TRBV6-5; d_call: -; cdr3_nt: TGTGCCAGCAGTTACTCTAGGACTCGGAACGAGCAGTACTTC; cdr3_aa: CASSYSRTRNEQYF
j_call: TRBJ2-7; clone_size: -; v_call: TRBV7-9; d_call: TRBD1; cdr3_nt: TGTGCCAGCACCAGGACAGGGGAGTTCGAGCAGTACTTC; cdr3_aa: CASTRTGEFEQYF
j_call: TRBJ2-1; clone_size: -; v_call: TRBV11-1; d_call: -; cdr3_nt: TGTGCCAGCAGTCGGCTAGTGGGCGTGGCCAATGAGCAGTTCTTC; cdr3_aa: CASSRLVGVANEQFF
j_call: TRBJ2-1; clone_size: -; v_call: TRBV18; d_call: TRBD2; cdr3_nt: TGTGCCAGCTCACCGTTGACTAGCGGGACTGGAAATGAGCAGTTCTTC; cdr3_aa: CASSPLTSGTGNEQFF
j_call: TRBJ2-2; clone_size: -; v_call: TRBV21-1; d_call: -; cdr3_nt: TGTGCCAGCAGCAAAGAACTAGCGGGAGGGGGGAACACCGGGGAGCTGTTTTTT; cdr3_aa: CASSKELAGGGNTGELFF
j_call: TRBJ2-3; clone_size: -; v_call: TRBV5-1; d_call: -; cdr3_nt: TGCGCCAGCAGCCCCGCCACTGCGCGGAGCACAGATACGCAGTATTTT; cdr3_aa: CASSPATARSTDTQYF
j_call: TRBJ2-1; clone_size: many; v_call: TRBV6-1; d_call: TRBD1; cdr3_nt: TGTGCCAGCAGTGAATCTCCGGGACAGGGCAAGGATGAGCAGTTCTTC; cdr3_aa: CASSESPGQGKDEQFF
j_call: TRBJ1-2; clone_size: -; v_call: TRBV19; d_call: -; cdr3_nt: TGTGCCAGTAGTTTCGGCAGGATGGATGGCTACACCTTC; cdr3_aa: CASSFGRMDGYTF
j_call: TRBJ2-7; clone_size: -; v_call: TRBV30; d_call: -; cdr3_nt: TGTGCCTGGAGTGTCTCGCAGGACCACGAGCAGTACTTC; cdr3_aa: CAWSVSQDHEQYF
j_call: TRBJ2-3; clone_size: once; v_call: TRBV5-1; d_call: TRBD1; cdr3_nt: TGCGCCAGCAGCGAAAGGACAGGGAACACAGATACGCAGTATTTT; cdr3_aa: CASSERTGNTDTQYF
j_call: TRBJ2-1; clone_size: -; v_call: TRBV10-3; d_call: TRBD2; cdr3_nt: TGTGCCATCAGTGAGAATCCGGGACTAGCGGGAGTAAGGAATGAGCAGTTCTTC; cdr3_aa: CAISENPGLAGVRNEQFF
j_call: TRBJ2-5; clone_size: -; v_call: TRBV12-5; d_call: -; cdr3_nt: TGTGCTAGTGGTTTTTCGGGGAGGGAGACCCAGTACTTC; cdr3_aa: CASGFSGRETQYF
j_call: TRBJ2-3; clone_size: -; v_call: TRBV19; d_call: TRBD1; cdr3_nt: TGTGCCAGTAGTGGGGGACAGGGGGCAACAGATACGCAGTATTTT; cdr3_aa: CASSGGQGATDTQYF
j_call: TRBJ2-3; clone_size: -; v_call: TRBV6-4; d_call: TRBD2; cdr3_nt: TGTGCCAGCAGTGATAGCGGGATCACAGATACGCAGTATTTT; cdr3_aa: CASSDSGITDTQYF
j_call: TRBJ2-6; clone_size: -; v_call: TRBV6-4; d_call: -; cdr3_nt: TGTGCCAGCAGTGATGGGACTTCCTCTGGGGCCAACGTCCTGACTTTC; cdr3_aa: CASSDGTSSGANVLTF
j_call: TRBJ1-1; clone_size: -; v_call: TRBV4-1; d_call: -; cdr3_nt: TGCGCCAGCGCTTCGTTTAGGGCTGAAGCTTTCTTT; cdr3_aa: CASASFRAEAFF
j_call: TRBJ2-7; clone_size: -; v_call: TRBV28; d_call: TRBD1; cdr3_nt: TGTGCCAGCAGTCAGGGGGCCTCCTACGAGCAGTACTTC; cdr3_aa: CASSQGASYEQYF
j_call: TRBJ2-3; clone_size: -; v_call: TRBV11-2; d_call: -; cdr3_nt: TGTGCCAGCAGCTTAGGGTTGTTTGCGGACAGCACAGATACGCAGTATTTT; cdr3_aa: CASSLGLFADSTDTQYF
j_call: TRBJ2-1; clone_size: once; v_call: TRBV28; d_call: -; cdr3_nt: TGTGCCAGCACTTTCGCGGGAACACATGAGCAGTTCTTC; cdr3_aa: CASTFAGTHEQFF
j_call: TRBJ2-5; clone_size: -; v_call: TRBV6-1; d_call: -; cdr3_nt: TGTGCCAGCAGTGAGTTACCACAAGAGACCCAGTACTTC; cdr3_aa: CASSELPQETQYF
j_call: TRBJ2-1; clone_size: -; v_call: TRBV9; d_call: -; cdr3_nt: TGTGCCAGCAGCGTAGGGGTGGGGCTAGATGAGCAGTTCTTC; cdr3_aa: CASSVGVGLDEQFF
j_call: TRBJ1-2; clone_size: few; v_call: TRBV14; d_call: TRBD1; cdr3_nt: TGTGCCAGCAGCCAACAACAGGGGGCGGATGGCTACACCTTC; cdr3_aa: CASSQQQGADGYTF
j_call: TRBJ1-1; clone_size: -; v_call: TRBV27; d_call: -; cdr3_nt: TGTGCCAGCAGTTTTATGGGCCGATATACTGAAGCTTTCTTT; cdr3_aa: CASSFMGRYTEAFF
j_call: TRBJ2-1; clone_size: -; v_call: TRBV18; d_call: TRBD1; cdr3_nt: TGTGCCAGCTCACCACCTGGGACAGCCCGAGGCATCGGCGGGCAGTTCTTC; cdr3_aa: CASSPPGTARGIGGQFF
j_call: TRBJ2-7; clone_size: -; v_call: TRBV7-8; d_call: TRBD2; cdr3_nt: TGTGCCAGCAGCTGGGAGGGGCCCTACGAGCAGTACTTC; cdr3_aa: CASSWEGPYEQYF
j_call: TRBJ2-7; clone_size: -; v_call: TRBV2; d_call: -; cdr3_nt: TGTGCCAGCAGTGAGGCGGCTCGGGGGAGCCACGAGCAGTACTTC; cdr3_aa: CASSEAARGSHEQYF
j_call: TRBJ1-4; clone_size: -; v_call: TRBV19; d_call: TRBD1; cdr3_nt: TGTGCCAGTAGTCTTCATCAGGGGGCTGATCGTGAAAAACTGTTTTTT; cdr3_aa: CASSLHQGADREKLFF
j_call: TRBJ2-1; clone_size: -; v_call: TRBV9; d_call: -; cdr3_nt: TGTGCCAGCAGCGTAGCCGGGCACTACAATGAGCAGTTCTTC; cdr3_aa: CASSVAGHYNEQFF
j_call: TRBJ1-2; clone_size: -; v_call: TRBV19; d_call: -; cdr3_nt: TGTGCCAGTAGCCTATTCCTCCGGGACTTCGTCTACACCTTC; cdr3_aa: CASSLFLRDFVYTF
j_call: TRBJ1-5; clone_size: -; v_call: TRBV25-1; d_call: TRBD1; cdr3_nt: TGTGCCAGCAGTGCCGCAGGGGGCGGAGGCAATCAGCCCCAGCATTTT; cdr3_aa: CASSAAGGGGNQPQHF
j_call: TRBJ2-7; clone_size: -; v_call: TRBV10-2; d_call: TRBD2; cdr3_nt: TGCGCCAGCACTGCGGGAGTCTTTCAGCAGTACTTC; cdr3_aa: CASTAGVFQQYF
j_call: TRBJ2-7; clone_size: -; v_call: TRBV2; d_call: TRBD2; cdr3_nt: TGTGCCAGCACAGGACTAGCGTTTATCTCCTACGAGCAGTACTTC; cdr3_aa: CASTGLAFISYEQYF
j_call: TRBJ2-1; clone_size: -; v_call: TRBV14; d_call: -; cdr3_nt: TGTGCCAGCAGCCCCCTAATCAGCCCTGAATTGTACAATGAGCAGTTCTTC; cdr3_aa: CASSPLISPELYNEQFF
j_call: TRBJ1-6; clone_size: once; v_call: TRBV28; d_call: -; cdr3_nt: TGTGCCAGCAGTTTACGCCCTGGGAACTTGCGAAATTCACCCCTCCACTTT; cdr3_aa: CASSLRPGNLRNSPLHF
j_call: TRBJ1-4; clone_size: once; v_call: TRBV13; d_call: -; cdr3_nt: TGTGCCAGCAGCTTTTTCGGGGGCCAACTGTTTTTT; cdr3_aa: CASSFFGGQLFF
j_call: TRBJ2-3; clone_size: -; v_call: TRBV2; d_call: TRBD2; cdr3_nt: TGTGCCAGCAGAATCCGGACTAGCATCGCAGATACGCAGTATTTT; cdr3_aa: CASRIRTSIADTQYF
j_call: TRBJ1-2; clone_size: -; v_call: TRBV28; d_call: -; cdr3_nt: TGTGCCAGCAGCCCTCTGCCCGCCTACCTGGGCTACACCTTC; cdr3_aa: CASSPLPAYLGYTF
j_call: TRBJ1-2; clone_size: -; v_call: TRBV25-1; d_call: -; cdr3_nt: TGTGCCAGCAGTGCCTCGCAGGGACCTTTTAACTATGGCTACACCTTC; cdr3_aa: CASSASQGPFNYGYTF